This is a list of T cell receptor beta chains from one sample in a study of control samples from healthy donors and cancer patients. Assay: immunoSEQ multiplex PCR; the TCRdb copy retains only in-frame clones and omits some. Of about 49,000 clones listed, approximately 86% are singletons. The sample comprised PBMCs. These receptors were taken from a woman in her forties or fifties with lung cancer. Both conserved end residues are part of each CDR3. D genes are given only for firm matches. Not all rows give a size; the values are once, few, many and, for expanded clones, a class.

TRBJ1-1 - TRBV2 - CASIEGGNTEAFF TGTGCCAGCATCGAAGGGGGGAACACTGAAGCTTTCTTT
TRBJ1-1 - TRBV12-3/TRBV12-4 - CASSGGQNTEAFF TGTGCCAGCAGTGGGGGACAGAACACTGAAGCTTTCTTT
TRBJ2-1 - TRBV5-1 - CASLRDNEQFF TGCGCCAGCTTGCGAGATAATGAGCAGTTCTTC
TRBJ2-1 - TRBV13 few CASSPRGYKGNEQFF TGTGCCAGCAGCCCTCGGGGGTATAAAGGAAATGAGCAGTTCTTC
TRBJ2-1 TRBD1 TRBV6-6 - CASSGTGNNEQFF TGTGCCAGCAGTGGGACAGGCAACAATGAGCAGTTCTTC
TRBJ1-2 TRBD1 TRBV28 - CASSPRQGTANYGYTF TGTGCCAGCAGTCCCCGACAGGGGACCGCAAACTATGGCTACACCTTC
TRBJ1-1 TRBD1 TRBV7-9 - CASSRTGDEAFF TGTGCCAGCAGCCGGACAGGGGATGAAGCTTTCTTT
TRBJ2-3 - TRBV24-1 - CATSDPGTRYTDTQYF TGTGCCACCAGTGACCCCGGGACAAGATACACAGATACGCAGTATTTT
TRBJ2-3 - TRBV21-1 - CASTVVPLFPSTDTQYF TGTGCCAGCACCGTCGTCCCATTGTTCCCTAGCACAGATACGCAGTATTTT
TRBJ1-1 TRBD1 TRBV9 - CASSLRQGVGAEAFF TGTGCCAGCAGCCTACGACAGGGGGTCGGAGCTGAAGCTTTCTTT
TRBJ1-5 - TRBV28 - CASLPHGGGTIQPQHF TGTGCCAGCCTCCCTCATGGGGGTGGTACAATTCAGCCCCAGCATTTT
TRBJ2-7 - TRBV15 - CATSRVGGGQEQYF TGTGCCACCAGCAGAGTTGGGGGGGGGCAAGAGCAGTACTTC
TRBJ2-2 TRBD2 TRBV5-1 - CASSLLAGPGELFF TGCGCCAGCAGCCTGCTAGCGGGGCCCGGGGAGCTGTTTTTT
TRBJ2-3 - TRBV5-1 once CASSLIGTSTSTDTQYF TGCGCCAGCAGCTTGATAGGGACTTCGACTAGCACAGATACGCAGTATTTT
TRBJ1-2 - TRBV11-2 - CASTLREAGHYGYTF TGTGCCAGCACCCTCAGGGAGGCAGGGCACTATGGCTACACCTTC
TRBJ2-2 - TRBV7-9 - CASSLGQANTGELFF TGTGCCAGCAGCTTAGGACAAGCGAACACCGGGGAGCTGTTTTTT
TRBJ2-1 - TRBV6-5 - CASSRGTASGNEQFF TGTGCCAGCAGCCGGGGGACGGCGAGTGGGAATGAGCAGTTCTTC
TRBJ1-1 TRBD1 TRBV12-5 few CASGLDRGIFLEAFF TGTGCTAGTGGTTTGGACAGGGGAATTTTTTTGGAAGCTTTCTTT
TRBJ2-1 TRBD2 TRBV5-8 - CASRKTSGGGYDEQFF TGTGCCAGCAGAAAGACTAGCGGGGGGGGCTATGATGAGCAGTTCTTC
TRBJ2-7 TRBD2 TRBV4-1 - CASSQGTSGGTYEQYF TGCGCCAGCAGCCAGGGGACTAGCGGGGGTACCTACGAGCAGTACTTC
TRBJ1-1 - TRBV5-6 - CASSSAGQGWVRGTEAFF TGTGCCAGCAGCTCCGCCGGCCAGGGATGGGTTCGAGGCACTGAAGCTTTCTTT
TRBJ1-3 - TRBV11-2 once CASSLVTGNTIYF TGTGCCAGCAGCTTAGTCACAGGGAACACCATATATTTT
TRBJ1-2 - TRBV2 - CASSESGTRDYGYTF TGTGCCAGCAGTGAAAGTGGAACGCGGGACTATGGCTACACCTTC
TRBJ1-4 - TRBV5-1 once CASSLGQLNEKLFF TGCGCCAGCAGCTTAGGACAGCTTAATGAAAAACTGTTTTTT
TRBJ2-1 - TRBV10-2 - CASSPWGNEQFF TGCGCCAGCAGCCCCTGGGGCAATGAGCAGTTCTTC
TRBJ2-2 - TRBV27 - CASSLPRGQLFF TGTGCCAGCAGTCTCCCTAGGGGTCAACTGTTTTTT
TRBJ1-3 - TRBV6-5 - CASNNREGNTIYF TGTGCCAGCAACAACAGGGAGGGAAACACCATATATTTT
TRBJ1-2 TRBD1 TRBV7-2 - CASSSRGLDYGYTF TGTGCCAGCAGCTCCAGGGGGCTAGACTATGGCTACACCTTC
TRBJ1-2 - TRBV27 - CASSSDLRAQNGYTF TGTGCCAGCAGTAGCGATTTGCGGGCGCAGAATGGCTACACCTTC
TRBJ2-3 TRBD2 TRBV7-8 few CASSLLTSGGTHTQYF TGTGCCAGCAGCCTACTTACTAGCGGGGGGACCCATACGCAGTATTTT
TRBJ2-1 - TRBV18 - CASSHNEQFF TGTGCCAGCTCACACAATGAGCAGTTCTTC
TRBJ1-2 - TRBV7-9 few CASSLGVTGGDYGYTF TGTGCCAGCAGCTTAGGAGTTACCGGGGGCGACTATGGCTACACCTTC
TRBJ1-4 TRBD1 TRBV12-3/TRBV12-4 - CASSWTGSEKLFF TGTGCCAGCAGTTGGACAGGGAGTGAAAAACTGTTTTTT
TRBJ2-1 - TRBV29-1 - CSVEMRTVNEQFF TGCAGCGTTGAAATGAGGACGGTCAATGAGCAGTTCTTC
TRBJ2-2 - TRBV7-3 - CASSLIGAGNTGELFF TGTGCCAGCAGCTTAATAGGGGCAGGGAACACCGGGGAGCTGTTTTTT
TRBJ1-1 - TRBV10-3 - CAIKRGDTEAFF TGTGCCATCAAGCGGGGGGACACTGAAGCTTTCTTT
TRBJ1-2 - TRBV5-1 - CASSSSGEDYGYTF TGCGCCAGCAGCTCATCGGGGGAGGACTATGGCTACACCTTC
TRBJ2-5 TRBD1 TRBV5-4 - CASSPGQGGSGETQYF TGTGCCAGCAGCCCCGGACAGGGAGGCTCAGGCGAGACCCAGTACTTC
TRBJ1-2 - TRBV28 - CASSLRQYYGYTF TGTGCCAGCAGTTTAAGACAGTATTATGGCTACACCTTC